This T cell receptor beta chain was found in a study of blood T cell repertoires in COVID-19. This clone appeared once. The data were produced by immunoSEQ multiplex PCR, yet TCRdb's version contains in-frame clones alone and is incomplete. The sample has a few hundred thousand clones; roughly 80% are singletons. The TCR was taken from a woman aged 80 or over with acute or convalescent COVID-19. Sequenced sample: peripheral blood.

The CDR3 region has the DNA TGCGCCAGCGACTTAGGAGTCGGGGAGACCCAGTACTTC. Protein sequence: CASDLGVGETQYF. V gene TRBV5-1 combines with J gene TRBJ2-5, with D hard to call. The CDR3 contains 13 residues. The V gene's germline CDR1 is SGHRS and CDR2 YFSETQ. V was trimmed by 7 bases and J by 5 bases, leaving 15 bases between them. The full variable domain, rest sourced from reference TRBV5-1 and TRBJ2-5, is KAGVTQTPRYLIKTRGQQVTLSCSPISGHRSVSWYQQTPGQGLQFLFEYFSETQRNKGNFPGRFSGRQFSNSRSEMNVSTLELGDSALYLCASDLGVGETQYFGPGTRLLVL.